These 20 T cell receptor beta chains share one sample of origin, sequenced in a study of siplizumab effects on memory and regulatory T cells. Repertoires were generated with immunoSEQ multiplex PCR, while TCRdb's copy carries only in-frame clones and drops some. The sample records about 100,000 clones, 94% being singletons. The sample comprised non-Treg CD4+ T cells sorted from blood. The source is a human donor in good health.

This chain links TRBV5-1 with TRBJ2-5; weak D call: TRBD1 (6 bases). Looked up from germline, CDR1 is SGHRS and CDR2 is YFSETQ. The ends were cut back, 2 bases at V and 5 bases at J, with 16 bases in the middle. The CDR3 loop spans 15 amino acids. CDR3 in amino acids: CASSFASTTGETQYF. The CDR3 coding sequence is TGCGCCAGCAGCTTCGCGTCTACCACAGGGGAGACCCAGTACTTC.

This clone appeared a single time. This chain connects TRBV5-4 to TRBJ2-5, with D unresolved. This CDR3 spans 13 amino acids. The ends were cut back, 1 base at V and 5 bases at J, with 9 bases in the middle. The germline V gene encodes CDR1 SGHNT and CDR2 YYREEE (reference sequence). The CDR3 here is CASSLLVDETQYF. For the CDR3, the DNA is TGTGCCAGCAGCTTGCTAGTAGATGAGACCCAGTACTTC.

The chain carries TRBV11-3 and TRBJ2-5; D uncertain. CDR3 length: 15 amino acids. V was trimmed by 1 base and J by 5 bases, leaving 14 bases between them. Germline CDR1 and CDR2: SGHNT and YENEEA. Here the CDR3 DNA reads TGTGCCAGCAGCTTAGGTACTACCCCTCGGGAGACCCAGTACTTC. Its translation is CASSLGTTPRETQYF.

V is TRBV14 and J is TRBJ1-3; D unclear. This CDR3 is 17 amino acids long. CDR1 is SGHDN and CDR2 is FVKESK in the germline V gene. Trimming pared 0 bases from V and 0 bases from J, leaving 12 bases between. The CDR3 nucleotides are TGTGCCAGCAGCCAAGATTCGCCCCAACTCTCTGGAAACACCATATATTTT. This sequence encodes CASSQDSPQLSGNTIYF.

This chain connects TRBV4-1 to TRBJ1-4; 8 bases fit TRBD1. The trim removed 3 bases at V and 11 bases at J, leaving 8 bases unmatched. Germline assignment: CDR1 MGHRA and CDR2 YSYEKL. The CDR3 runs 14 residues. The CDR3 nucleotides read TGCGCCAGCAGCCAGGGACAGGCATTTGACAAACTGTTTTTT. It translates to CASSQGQAFDKLFF.

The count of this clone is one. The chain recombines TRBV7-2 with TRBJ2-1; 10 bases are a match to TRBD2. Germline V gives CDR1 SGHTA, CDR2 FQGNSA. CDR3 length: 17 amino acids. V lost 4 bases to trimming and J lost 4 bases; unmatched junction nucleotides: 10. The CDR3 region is CASSSDGGLAEYNEQFF. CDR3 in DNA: TGTGCCAGCAGCTCAGATGGCGGACTAGCGGAATACAATGAGCAGTTCTTC.

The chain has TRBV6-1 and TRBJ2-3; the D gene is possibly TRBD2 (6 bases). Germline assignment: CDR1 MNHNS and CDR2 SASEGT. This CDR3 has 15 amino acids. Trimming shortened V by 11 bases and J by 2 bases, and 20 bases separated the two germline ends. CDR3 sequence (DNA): TGTGCCTCTTACAGCGGAGGGTTTCCCACAGATACGCAGTATTTT. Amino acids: CASYSGGFPTDTQYF.

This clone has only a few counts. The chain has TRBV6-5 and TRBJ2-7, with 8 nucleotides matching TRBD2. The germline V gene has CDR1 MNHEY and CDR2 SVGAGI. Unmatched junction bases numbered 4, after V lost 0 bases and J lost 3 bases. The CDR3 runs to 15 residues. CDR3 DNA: TGTGCCAGCAGTTACTCGTTAGCGGGGAACTACGAGCAGTACTTC. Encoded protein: CASSYSLAGNYEQYF.

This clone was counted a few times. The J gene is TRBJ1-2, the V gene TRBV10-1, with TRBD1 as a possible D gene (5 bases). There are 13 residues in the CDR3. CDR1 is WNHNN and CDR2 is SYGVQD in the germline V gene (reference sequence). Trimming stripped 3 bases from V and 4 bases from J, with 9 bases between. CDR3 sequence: CASSDRRGYGYTF. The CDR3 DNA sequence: TGCGCCAGCAGTGATCGGAGGGGCTATGGCTACACCTTC.

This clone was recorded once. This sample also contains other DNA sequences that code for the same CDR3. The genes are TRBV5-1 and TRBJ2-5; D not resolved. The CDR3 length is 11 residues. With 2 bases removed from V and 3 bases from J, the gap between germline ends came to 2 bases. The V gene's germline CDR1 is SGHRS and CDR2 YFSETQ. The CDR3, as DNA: TGCGCCAGCAGCTTAGAAGAGACCCAGTACTTC. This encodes CASSLEETQYF.

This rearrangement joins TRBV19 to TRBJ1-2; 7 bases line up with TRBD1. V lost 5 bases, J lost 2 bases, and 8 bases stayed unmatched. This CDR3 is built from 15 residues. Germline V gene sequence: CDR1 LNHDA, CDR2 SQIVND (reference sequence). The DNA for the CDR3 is TGTGCCAGTAGTTCGGGACAGACACTCAACTATGGCTACACCTTC. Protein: CASSSGQTLNYGYTF.

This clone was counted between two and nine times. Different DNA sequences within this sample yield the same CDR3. CDR3: CASSGGPNQPQHF. The CDR3 DNA reads as TGTGCCAGCAGCGGAGGGCCGAATCAGCCCCAGCATTTT. The J gene is TRBJ1-5, the V gene TRBV11-2; D not resolved. V lost 5 bases and J 4 bases, leaving 9 bases between the germline ends. The germline V gene has CDR1 SGHAT and CDR2 FQNNGV. This CDR3 contains 13 residues.

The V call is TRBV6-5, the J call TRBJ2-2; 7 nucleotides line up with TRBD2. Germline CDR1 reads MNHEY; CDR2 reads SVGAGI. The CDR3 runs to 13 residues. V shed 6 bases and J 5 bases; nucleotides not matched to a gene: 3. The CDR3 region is CASRREGTGELFF. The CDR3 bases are TGTGCCAGCAGGAGGGAGGGGACCGGGGAGCTGTTTTTT.

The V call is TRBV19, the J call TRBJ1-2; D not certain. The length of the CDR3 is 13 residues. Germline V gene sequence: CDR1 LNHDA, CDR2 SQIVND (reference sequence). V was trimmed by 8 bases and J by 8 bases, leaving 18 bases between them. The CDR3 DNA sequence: TGTGCCAGTGCAACCGGGCCTCCGGGGGGCTACACCTTC. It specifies CASATGPPGGYTF.

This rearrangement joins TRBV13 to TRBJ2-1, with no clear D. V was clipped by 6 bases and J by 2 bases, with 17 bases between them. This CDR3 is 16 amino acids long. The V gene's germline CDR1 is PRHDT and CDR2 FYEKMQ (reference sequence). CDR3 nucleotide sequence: TGTGCCAGCAGTAAAAGCGTTGGTTCGGCCTACAATGAGCAGTTCTTC. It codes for CASSKSVGSAYNEQFF.

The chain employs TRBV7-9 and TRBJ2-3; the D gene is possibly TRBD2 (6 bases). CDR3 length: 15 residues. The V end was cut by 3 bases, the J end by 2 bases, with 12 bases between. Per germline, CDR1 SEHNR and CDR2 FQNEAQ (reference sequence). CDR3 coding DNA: TGTGCCAGCAGCTTTAACAGCGGGCCCACAGATACGCAGTATTTT. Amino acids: CASSFNSGPTDTQYF.

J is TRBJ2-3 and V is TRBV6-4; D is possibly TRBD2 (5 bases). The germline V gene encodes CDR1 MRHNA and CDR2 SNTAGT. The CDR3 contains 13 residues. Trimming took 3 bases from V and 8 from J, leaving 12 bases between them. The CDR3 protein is CASSEIVDSTQYF. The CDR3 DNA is TGTGCCAGCAGTGAGATTGTGGACTCTACGCAGTATTTT.

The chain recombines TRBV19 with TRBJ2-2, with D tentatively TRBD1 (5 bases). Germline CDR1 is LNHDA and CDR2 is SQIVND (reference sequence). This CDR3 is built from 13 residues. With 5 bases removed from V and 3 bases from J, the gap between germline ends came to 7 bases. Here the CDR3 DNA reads TGTGCCAGTAGTGAAGGGGACACCGGGGAGCTGTTTTTT. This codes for CASSEGDTGELFF.

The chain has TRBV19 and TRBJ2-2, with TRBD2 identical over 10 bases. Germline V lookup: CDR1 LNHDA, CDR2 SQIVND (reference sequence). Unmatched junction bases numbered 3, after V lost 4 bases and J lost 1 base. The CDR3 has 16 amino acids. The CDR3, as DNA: TGTGCCAGTAGTAGGACTAGCGGAAAGAACACCGGGGAGCTGTTTTTT. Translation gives CASSRTSGKNTGELFF.

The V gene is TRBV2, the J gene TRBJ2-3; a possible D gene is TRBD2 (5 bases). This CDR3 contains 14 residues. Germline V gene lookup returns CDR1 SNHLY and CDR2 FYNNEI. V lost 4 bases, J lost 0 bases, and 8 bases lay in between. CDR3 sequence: CASSGRTSTDTQYF. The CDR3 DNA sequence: TGTGCCAGCAGTGGCCGGACTAGCACAGATACGCAGTATTTT.